Shown below are 21 T cell receptor beta chains from a single sample sequenced in a study of blood T cells in healthy people across ages. Alongside a J-beta primer mix, a sample-barcoded 5' primer served in a second PCR lasting roughly 6 to 11 cycles. Using its own MiXCR run on the 5' RACE reads, TCRdb lists one record per CDR3 protein. The table records fewer than 800,000 distinct CDR3 sequences, around 25% of them present only once. These data are also associated with another study on T cells of mothers and their children.

The sample consisted of blood. The receptor source for this set is a boy between 10 and 17 years old in good health.

The J gene is TRBJ2-2, the V gene TRBV7-9; D gene uncertain. This CDR3 spans 10 amino acids. Germline lookup yields CDR1 SEHNR and CDR2 FQNEAQ (reference sequence). V was pared by 3 bases and J by 7 bases, with 0 bases between. The CDR3 DNA is TGTGCCAGCAGCTTCGGGGAGCTGTTTTTT. Translating gives CASSFGELFF.

This clonotype was counted a few times. V is TRBV20-1 and J is TRBJ2-3, with 10 positions matching TRBD2. The V segment lost 2 bases and the J segment 4 bases; nucleotides outside the gene matches: 3. CDR3 length equals 14 residues. Germline V CDR1 and CDR2: DFQATT, SNEGSKA (reference sequence). The CDR3 loop reads CSARLAGAADTQYF. The DNA of the CDR3 is TGCAGTGCTAGACTAGCGGGAGCGGCAGATACGCAGTATTTT.

Worth noting for this clonotype: Since the CDR3 does not end with the conserved phenylalanine or tryptophan, this likely comes from a read error. The DNA is left out, because the CDR3 cannot be placed on it with certainty; the CDR3 is given as TCRdb lists it. Here the CDR3 reads CASSEQMTAG. The genes are TRBV6-1 and TRBJ2-7; no check of the table's D call, TRBD2, against the DNA was made. The length of the CDR3 is 10 amino acids, counting both ends. CDR1 and CDR2 (germline): MNHNS, SASEGT.

In its sample, this clonotype was seen a few times. At one of its ends the junction is not consistent with the germline gene, which may arise from a read error. The J gene is TRBJ2-7, the V gene TRBV2, with D perhaps TRBD2 (5 bases). From germline, CDR1 is SNHLY and CDR2 FYNNEI. This CDR3 has 15 residues. This CDR3 is CASSEAAVRNYEQYF. As DNA, the CDR3 is TGTGCCAGCAGCGAAGCGGCTGTGAGAAACTACGAGCAGTACTTC.

The chain has TRBV12-3 or TRBV12-4 and TRBJ1-2; 7 positions agree with TRBD1. Unmatched junction bases numbered 11, after V lost 6 bases and J lost 7 bases. The CDR3 totals 14 residues. In nucleotides, the CDR3 is TGTGCCAGCAGCCGTGGAGGGGGCGCAGGTGGCTACACCTTC. As protein: CASSRGGGAGGYTF.

This chain links TRBV9 with TRBJ2-1, with TRBD1 as a possible D gene (6 bases). CDR1 and CDR2 from the germline V gene are SGDLS and YYNGEE. V was pared by 0 bases and J by 0 bases, with 10 bases between. The CDR3 totals 16 residues. The chain's CDR3 is CASSVAGGRSYNEQFF. The CDR3 region has the DNA TGTGCCAGCAGCGTAGCTGGGGGCCGCTCCTACAATGAGCAGTTCTTC.

This clonotype was observed a handful of times. This chain uses TRBV28 with TRBJ1-4, with 10 bases fitting TRBD1. CDR1 and CDR2 from the germline V gene are MDHEN and SYDVKM. V gave up 7 bases and J gave up 0 bases; unmatched junction bases: 11. The length of the CDR3 is 18 residues. The DNA of the CDR3 is TGTGCCAGCAACAGGGGACAGGGGACGCTCGCAACTAATGAAAAACTGTTTTTT. Protein sequence: CASNRGQGTLATNEKLFF.

This clonotype was seen a few times. The chain joins TRBV7-9 to TRBJ2-5; TRBD1 might be the D (6 bases). The germline V gene has CDR1 SEHNR and CDR2 FQNEAQ (reference sequence). The V end lost 5 bases, the J end lost 3 bases, and 13 bases lay between the germline ends. This CDR3 comprises 14 residues. CDR3 protein: CASSPPNREETQYF. The CDR3 DNA sequence: TGTGCCAGCAGCCCTCCCAACAGGGAAGAGACCCAGTACTTC. Filled out from reference TRBV7-9 and TRBJ2-5, the complete variable domain reads DTGVSQNPRHKITKRGQNVTFRCDPISEHNRLYWYRQTLGQGPEFLTYFQNEAQLEKSRLLSDRFSAERPKGSFSTLEIQRTEQGDSAMYLCASSPPNREETQYFGPGTRLLVL.

The chain combines TRBV7-9 with TRBJ2-7, with D possibly TRBD2 on 6 matching bases. Trimming stripped 5 bases from V and 3 bases from J, with 11 bases between. Germline CDR1 is SEHNR and CDR2 is FQNEAQ (reference sequence). The CDR3 spans 13 residues. The CDR3, as DNA: TGTGCCAGCAGCGGGGGGTTCGGCTACGAGCAGTACTTC. Its translation: CASSGGFGYEQYF.

This CDR3 reads CSGTESTNEKLFF. Here the CDR3 DNA reads TGCAGCGGGACTGAATCAACTAATGAAAAACTGTTTTTT. The genes are TRBV29-1 and TRBJ1-4; unclear D gene. Trimming took off 7 bases at V and 0 bases at J, with 9 bases between the two ends. The CDR3 totals 13 residues. Germline CDR1 SQVTM, CDR2 ANQGSEA.

The CDR3 here is CASRLGDRNSYEQYF. Written as DNA, the CDR3 is TGCGCCAGCAGACTTGGGGACAGGAACTCCTACGAGCAGTACTTC. The rearrangement links TRBV5-1 to TRBJ2-7; 8 bases fit TRBD1. CDR3 length: 15 residues. Germline trimming cut 5 bases from V and 0 bases from J; bases unmatched to any gene: 7. Germline CDR1 is SGHRS and CDR2 is YFSETQ. Full variable domain (rest looked up from reference TRBV5-1 and TRBJ2-7): KAGVTQTPRYLIKTRGQQVTLSCSPISGHRSVSWYQQTPGQGLQFLFEYFSETQRNKGNFPGRFSGRQFSNSRSEMNVSTLELGDSALYLCASRLGDRNSYEQYFGPGTRLTVT.

This chain's CDR3 is CSATKGSVTEAFF. CDR3 coding DNA: TGCAGTGCTACGAAGGGGTCGGTCACTGAAGCTTTCTTT. This chain joins TRBV20-1 and TRBJ1-1, with D perhaps matching TRBD1 (5 bases). Germline V gene sequence: CDR1 DFQATT, CDR2 SNEGSKA (reference sequence). This CDR3 spans 13 amino acids. Trimming stripped 4 bases from V and 4 bases from J, with 13 bases between.

The chain couples TRBV29-1 to TRBJ2-5; no clear D gene. Looked up from germline, CDR1 is SQVTM and CDR2 is ANQGSEA. Between the trimmed V and J ends, which lost 5 bases and 1 base, there was a span of 17 bases. The CDR3 contains 15 residues. Written as DNA, the CDR3 is TGCAGCGTTCTGGCGGTACGGGTCCCCCAAGAGACCCAGTACTTC. It specifies CSVLAVRVPQETQYF.

This chain links TRBV2 with TRBJ1-4; possibly TRBD1 for D (6 bases). Germline lookup yields CDR1 SNHLY and CDR2 FYNNEI. This CDR3 contains 13 residues. The V and J ends lost 7 bases and 8 bases respectively, with 14 bases between them. The CDR3, as DNA: TGTGCCAGCATCACAGGGCCAGGGGAAAAACTGTTTTTT. Translated, it gives CASITGPGEKLFF.

This clonotype was observed a few times. The chain links TRBV7-9 to TRBJ1-6; no reliable D call. Trimming took off 4 bases at V and 8 bases at J, with 6 bases between the two ends. The CDR3 spans 12 residues. The germline gives CDR1 SEHNR, CDR2 FQNEAQ (reference sequence). CDR3: CASSSTYSPLHF. The CDR3 DNA reads as TGTGCCAGCAGCTCCACATATTCACCCCTCCACTTT.

The chain recombines TRBV7-2 with TRBJ2-7; D possibly corresponds to TRBD2 (6 bases). There are 15 residues in the CDR3. Germline CDR1 and CDR2: SGHTA and FQGNSA. With 5 bases removed from V and 1 base from J, the gap between germline ends came to 15 bases. The CDR3 region is CASSRAGSYSYEQYF. CDR3 nucleotides: TGTGCCAGCAGCCGAGCGGGCTCGTATTCCTACGAGCAGTACTTC.

The chain couples TRBV6-6 to TRBJ1-4; D is unclear. V was shortened by 9 bases and J by 2 bases, with 10 bases between the two germline ends. CDR3 size: 13 residues. Germline V gene sequence: CDR1 MNHNY, CDR2 SVGAGI (reference sequence). CDR3 coding DNA: TGTGCCAGTGGGGAGTTTACTAATGAAAAACTGTTTTTT. Protein sequence: CASGEFTNEKLFF.

The V gene is TRBV27, the J gene TRBJ1-5; 7 nucleotides line up with TRBD1. The CDR3 contains 13 residues. CDR1 MNHEY and CDR2 SMNVEV come from the germline V gene (reference sequence). V lost 6 bases and J lost 10; bases outside the gene matches: 9. The DNA of the CDR3 is TGTGCCAGCAGACCCAGGGGGGGCTATCCCCAGCATTTT. This gives the protein CASRPRGGYPQHF.

The table lists this clonotype with a few counts. The chain recombines TRBV6-2 or TRBV6-3 with TRBJ1-4; D not resolved. V lost 0 bases to trimming and J lost 0 bases, with 8 bases between them. Germline V CDR1 and CDR2: MNHEY, SVGEGT. This CDR3 is built from 16 residues. CDR3 nucleotides: TGTGCCAGCAGTTACTCCCTATTTGCAACTAATGAAAAACTGTTTTTT. This gives the protein CASSYSLFATNEKLFF.

This clonotype has more than one count but fewer than ten. V gene TRBV4-3 combines with J gene TRBJ1-2, with a weak D call TRBD1 (5 bases). The CDR3 is 14 amino acids. V lost 1 base, J lost 3 bases, and 9 bases lay in between. Germline-derived CDR1 and CDR2 are LGHNA and YSLEER. CDR3 residues: CASSQGWGHYGYTF. CDR3 nucleotides: TGCGCCAGCAGCCAAGGCTGGGGCCACTATGGCTACACCTTC.

A few counts support this clonotype. The rearrangement joins TRBV12-3 or TRBV12-4 to TRBJ2-3; D not resolved. There are 13 residues in the CDR3. Trimming took off 6 bases at V and 5 bases at J, with 12 bases between the two ends. The CDR3 DNA reads TGTGCCAGCAGCCCCCAGATGGGAGATACGCAGTATTTT. Its translation: CASSPQMGDTQYF.